This T cell receptor beta chain was captured by sequencing in a study of blood T cells in healthy people across ages. The second PCR ran about 6 to 11 cycles with a sample-barcoded 5' primer and J-beta primers. A template-switch adaptor with 12 random nucleotides tagged each cDNA molecule. A single record per CDR3 protein comes from TCRdb applying MiXCR to the 5' RACE reads. The data hold around 1.5 million distinct CDR3 sequences, with roughly 64% observed a single time. The germline CDR1 and CDR2 sequences are SGHAT and FQNNGV. This CDR3 spans 16 amino acids. Trimming at V came to 3 bases and at J to 2 bases, leaving 7 bases not matched to a gene.

The TCR originated in a man between 18 and 35 years old in good health. J is TRBJ2-3 and V is TRBV11-2; TRBD2 agrees at 8 bases. The sequenced sample was blood. CDR3 sequence reads: CASSLLRGGFTDTQYF. The CDR3 DNA reads TGTGCCAGCAGCTTGTTACGGGGGGGCTTCACAGATACGCAGTATTTT.